Below are 15 T cell receptor beta chains sequenced from a single sample in a study of blood T cell repertoires in COVID-19. Only in-frame clones appear in the TCRdb table, and some are missing; sequencing was by immunoSEQ multiplex PCR. The sample lists around 150,000 clones; about 80% were seen once. Sequenced: PBMCs or T cells enriched from blood (not recorded which). The source is a woman in her forties or fifties who had recovered from COVID-19.

V usage is TRBV7-3 and J usage is TRBJ2-3; tentative D call: TRBD1 (7 bases). In germline, CDR1 is SGHTA, CDR2 FQGTGA. The CDR3 consists of 15 residues. Trimming removed 0 bases at V and 4 bases at J, with 11 bases between. DNA for the CDR3: TGTGCCAGCAGCTTAACTGGCAGGGGGGCAGATACGCAGTATTTT. It yields the protein CASSLTGRGADTQYF.

This clone was found a few times. This rearrangement joins TRBV28 to TRBJ1-5, with 7 bases lining up with TRBD1. V gave up 2 bases and J gave up 2 bases; unmatched junction bases: 3. The CDR3 extends over 15 amino acids. CDR1 and CDR2 from the germline V gene are MDHEN and SYDVKM. The CDR3 region has the DNA TGTGCCAGCAGTTTACAGGGGGGCGGCAATCAGCCCCAGCATTTT. Its protein is CASSLQGGGNQPQHF.

This sequence joins TRBV21-1 and TRBJ1-2; no DNA check was done on the table's D call, TRBD1. TRBV21-1 represents a pseudogene. The CDR3 runs to 14 residues. CDR3 nucleotide sequence: TGTGCCAGCCTGAAGGGGGCGTTCGTCTATGGCTACACCTTC. Its protein product is CASLKGAFVYGYTF.

This clone showed up just once. This CDR3 reads CASSLRERYEQYF. DNA of the CDR3: TGCGCCAGCAGCTTGCGTGAGCGGTACGAGCAGTACTTC. This sequence joins TRBV5-1 and TRBJ2-7; D may be TRBD2 (5 bases). Germline lookup yields CDR1 SGHRS and CDR2 YFSETQ. With 1 base removed from V and 4 bases from J, the gap between germline ends came to 9 bases. The CDR3 loop spans 13 amino acids.

The V gene is TRBV4-1, the J gene TRBJ2-1; TRBD2 matches at 8 bases. The CDR3 consists of 18 residues. With V trimmed by 2 bases and J by 5 bases, 14 bases remained unmatched. Germline-derived CDR1 and CDR2 are MGHRA and YSYEKL. CDR3 coding DNA: TGCGCCAGCAGCCAACTCTGGGCGGGAGGAGCCGGGGACAATGAGCAGTTCTTC. As protein: CASSQLWAGGAGDNEQFF.

The V call is TRBV5-8, the J call TRBJ2-7; 8 nucleotides agree with TRBD2. The CDR3 runs 15 residues. Looked up from germline, CDR1 is SGHTS and CDR2 is YDEGEE. V was pared by 2 bases and J by 2 bases, with 6 bases of the junction left unmatched. CDR3 sequence reads: CASSFPGGGPYEQYF. CDR3 sequence (DNA): TGTGCCAGCAGCTTCCCGGGGGGGGGCCCCTACGAGCAGTACTTC.

The table lists this clone with a few counts. The genes are TRBV9 and TRBJ2-3; TRBD1 matches at 7 bases. The germline CDR1 and CDR2 sequences are SGDLS and YYNGEE. The CDR3 spans 15 residues. After removal of 1 base from V and 6 bases from J, the junction contained 8 bases not matched to a gene. CDR3 nucleotides: TGTGCCAGCAGCGTACCCCTGACACAGGGGGATACGCAGTATTTT. Its protein is CASSVPLTQGDTQYF.

V is TRBV11-3 and J is TRBJ1-6, with D uncertain. CDR3 length equals 15 residues. V lost 6 bases and J 7 bases, leaving 16 bases between the germline ends. Germline values: CDR1 SGHNT, CDR2 YENEEA. The DNA of the CDR3 is TGTGCCAGCAGGCAAGGACCCGGCGGGAATTCACCCCTCCACTTT. It specifies CASRQGPGGNSPLHF.

This chain uses TRBV4-2 with TRBJ2-7; D is possibly TRBD2 (6 bases). The CDR3 consists of 15 residues. The V gene's germline CDR1 is LGHNA and CDR2 YNFKEQ. Deletions cut 1 base from V and 3 bases from J, with 13 bases between. This CDR3 reads CASSQGASADYEQYF. CDR3 nucleotides: TGTGCCAGCAGCCAAGGGGCTAGCGCGGACTACGAGCAGTACTTC.

The CDR3, as DNA: TGTGCCAGCAGTTCCCGACAGGGGGCGTTGGGCTACACCTTC. Translating it yields CASSSRQGALGYTF. This chain connects TRBV27 to TRBJ1-2, with 10 bases aligning to TRBD1. CDR3 length equals 14 residues. Germline CDR1 is MNHEY and CDR2 is SMNVEV (reference sequence). Trimming cost V 4 bases and J 8 bases; bases outside gene matches: 7.

The chain employs TRBV7-2 and TRBJ2-5; tentatively, D is TRBD1 (5 bases). Trimming pared 6 bases from V and 1 base from J, leaving 18 bases between. Germline V gives CDR1 SGHTA, CDR2 FQGNSA. The CDR3 covers 16 residues. The CDR3 loop is CASRSQGTMSQETQYF. The CDR3 coding sequence is TGTGCCAGCAGATCTCAGGGAACCATGTCCCAAGAGACCCAGTACTTC.

This clone has just a few counts. This rearrangement joins TRBV28 to TRBJ2-5; a weak D match, TRBD1 (5 bases). CDR1 MDHEN and CDR2 SYDVKM come from the germline V gene. Trimming took off 5 bases at V and 6 bases at J, with 13 bases between the two ends. The CDR3 length is 13 residues. CDR3 DNA sequence: TGTGCCAGCAGTCGAAGGGGTCGGAAGACCCAGTACTTC. Residues: CASSRRGRKTQYF.

CDR3 region: CSVAPKDRGAYEQYF. The CDR3 DNA is TGCAGCGTTGCCCCTAAGGACAGGGGCGCCTACGAGCAGTACTTC. The chain links TRBV29-1 to TRBJ2-7, with TRBD1 matching over 9 bases. Germline CDR1 SQVTM, CDR2 ANQGSEA. The CDR3 length is 15 residues. V shed 4 bases and J 2 bases; nucleotides not matched to a gene: 9.

J is TRBJ1-5 and V is TRBV6-5; weak D call: TRBD1 (5 bases). The CDR3 consists of 13 residues. V dropped 6 bases and J dropped 3 bases, with 9 bases sitting between them. CDR1 and CDR2 (germline): MNHEY, SVGAGI. CDR3 coding DNA: TGTGCCAGCAGCAGGGCTGACAATCAGCCCCAGCATTTT. Its protein is CASSRADNQPQHF.

J is TRBJ1-5 and V is TRBV30; TRBD1 aligns across 9 bases. The ends lost 5 bases at V and 2 bases at J; junction bases unmatched: 10. Germline CDR1 and CDR2: GTSNPN and SVGIG (reference sequence). The CDR3 contains 16 residues. The CDR3 sequence: CAWALGQGVGNQPQHF. The DNA for the CDR3 is TGTGCCTGGGCTCTGGGACAGGGCGTGGGCAATCAGCCCCAGCATTTT.